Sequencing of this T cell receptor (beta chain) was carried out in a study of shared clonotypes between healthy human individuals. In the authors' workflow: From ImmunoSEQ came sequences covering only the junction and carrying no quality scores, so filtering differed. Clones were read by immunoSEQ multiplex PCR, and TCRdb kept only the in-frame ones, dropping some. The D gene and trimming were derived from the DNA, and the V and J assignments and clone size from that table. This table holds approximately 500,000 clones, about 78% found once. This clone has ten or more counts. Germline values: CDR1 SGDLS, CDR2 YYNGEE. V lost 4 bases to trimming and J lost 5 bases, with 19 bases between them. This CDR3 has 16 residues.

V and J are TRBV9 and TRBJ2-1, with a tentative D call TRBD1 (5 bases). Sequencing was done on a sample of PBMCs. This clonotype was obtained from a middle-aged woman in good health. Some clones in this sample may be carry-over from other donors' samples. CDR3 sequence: CASSPGIRAGDNEQFF. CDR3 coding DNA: TGTGCCAGCAGCCCAGGAATCAGGGCTGGGGACAATGAGCAGTTCTTC.